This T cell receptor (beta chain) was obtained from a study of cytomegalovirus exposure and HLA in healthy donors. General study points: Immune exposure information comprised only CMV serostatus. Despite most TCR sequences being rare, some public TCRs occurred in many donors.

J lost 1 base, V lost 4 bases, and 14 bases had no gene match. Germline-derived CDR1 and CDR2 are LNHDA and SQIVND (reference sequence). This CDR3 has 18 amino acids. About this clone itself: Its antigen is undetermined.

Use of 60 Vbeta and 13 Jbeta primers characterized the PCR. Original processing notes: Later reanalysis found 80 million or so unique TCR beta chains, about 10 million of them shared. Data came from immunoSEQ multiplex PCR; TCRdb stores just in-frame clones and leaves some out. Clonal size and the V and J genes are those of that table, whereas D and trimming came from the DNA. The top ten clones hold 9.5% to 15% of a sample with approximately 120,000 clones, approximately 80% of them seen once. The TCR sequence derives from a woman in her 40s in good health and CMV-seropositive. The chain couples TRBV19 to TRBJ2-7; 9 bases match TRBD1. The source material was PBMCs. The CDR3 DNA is TGTGCCAGTAGTACGGACGGGACAGGGACCTTTAAATCCTACGAGCAGTACTTC. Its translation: CASSTDGTGTFKSYEQYF.